A selection of T cell receptor beta chains follows, all from one sample in a study of T cells of healthy individuals. TCRdb itself ran the 5' RACE reads through MiXCR, one entry per CDR3 protein. Among 65,000 to 90,000 distinct CDR3 sequences listed, roughly 5.1% were seen once. The receptors originated from a female donor in good health. The CDR3 runs from the conserved cysteine through the conserved F or W. D genes are given only for firm matches. A clone size is listed for some rows: how often the clone was seen (once, few, many), or a class if it is expanded.

clone size,J gene,V gene,D gene,CDR3 protein,CDR3 DNA
many,TRBJ2-1,TRBV18,-,CASSPASLDEQFF,TGTGCCAGCTCTCCGGCTAGTCTCGATGAGCAGTTCTTC
many,TRBJ1-1,TRBV18,TRBD1,CASSPPFEQGAFF,TGTGCCAGCTCACCACCTTTTGAACAGGGGGCTTTCTTT
many,TRBJ2-1,TRBV4-1,-,CASSQADSGPYNEQFF,TGCGCCAGCAGCCAAGCAGATTCGGGACCTTACAATGAGCAGTTCTTC
many,TRBJ2-7,TRBV21-1,-,CASSKTGGVYEQYF,TGTGCCAGCAGCAAAACAGGGGGAGTCTACGAGCAGTACTTC
few,TRBJ1-1,TRBV20-1,-,CSARDLRAAFF,TGCAGTGCTAGAGATTTGCGGGCAGCTTTCTTT
many,TRBJ1-1,TRBV14,-,CASSQWTVMNTEAFF,TGTGCCAGCAGCCAATGGACCGTCATGAACACTGAAGCTTTCTTT
many,TRBJ2-7,TRBV4-1,TRBD2,CASSQGSRGAYEQYF,TGCGCCAGCAGCCAAGGTAGCCGGGGGGCCTACGAGCAGTACTTC
many,TRBJ2-4,TRBV19,TRBD2,CASSITGGKLAKNIQYF,TGTGCCAGTAGTATCACGGGAGGCAAGCTAGCCAAAAACATTCAGTACTTC
-,TRBJ1-5,TRBV7-2,-,CASSLVGAADQPQHF,TGTGCCAGCAGCTTAGTTGGGGCGGCCGATCAGCCCCAGCATTTT
few,TRBJ1-2,TRBV20-1,-,CSASQRVPYGYTF,TGCAGTGCTAGTCAGAGGGTTCCCTATGGCTACACCTTC
many,TRBJ1-1,TRBV3-1,-,CASTLGVPGNTEAFF,TGTGCCAGCACCCTGGGGGTTCCGGGGAACACTGAAGCTTTCTTT
many,TRBJ1-1,TRBV29-1,-,CSVVWVQGRNTEAFF,TGCAGCGTTGTTTGGGTTCAGGGTAGAAACACTGAAGCTTTCTTT
many,TRBJ2-1,TRBV5-1,-,CASSFQADFRGNEQFF,TGCGCCAGCAGCTTTCAAGCGGATTTTAGGGGCAATGAGCAGTTCTTC
many,TRBJ2-3,TRBV7-9,TRBD2,CASSLDVAVAGGEYF,TGTGCCAGCAGCCTAGACGTCGCGGTAGCGGGAGGGGAGTATTTT
many,TRBJ2-1,TRBV6-5,-,CASSQDKLRSGASYNEQFF,TGTGCCAGCAGTCAAGACAAGCTCCGCTCGGGCGCCTCCTACAATGAGCAGTTCTTC
-,TRBJ2-4,TRBV7-9,TRBD2,CASSYTGSGGGGDIQYF,TGTGCCAGCAGTTACACTGGGAGCGGGGGTGGAGGAGACATTCAGTACTTC
many,TRBJ1-4,TRBV7-9,TRBD1,CASSPGQSPEKLFF,TGTGCCAGCAGCCCGGGACAGTCCCCTGAAAAACTGTTTTTT
few,TRBJ2-3,TRBV6-6,-,CASRCTDTQYF,TGTGCCAGCAGATGTACAGATACGCAGTATTTT
-,TRBJ1-3,TRBV18,-,CASSPPGTLSSGNTIYF,TGTGCCAGCTCACCACCGGGGACACTTAGCTCTGGAAACACCATATATTTT
many,TRBJ1-1,TRBV5-1,TRBD1,CASSYGQGEAFF,TGCGCCAGCAGCTACGGACAGGGAGAGGCTTTCTTT
few,TRBJ2-7,TRBV14,TRBD2,CASSQAPGLGQYEQYF,TGTGCCAGCAGCCAAGCCCCGGGACTAGGTCAATACGAGCAGTACTTC
many,TRBJ2-7,TRBV5-6,TRBD2,CASSPGGSFYEQYF,TGTGCCAGCAGCCCGGGGGGTTCTTTTTACGAGCAGTACTTC
few,TRBJ2-2,TRBV4-1,TRBD1,CASSLGQAWANTGELFF,TGCGCCAGCAGCCTTGGACAGGCCTGGGCGAACACCGGGGAGCTGTTTTTT
-,TRBJ2-7,TRBV7-2,-,CASSLGSKSFYEQYF,TGTGCCAGCAGCTTAGGCTCGAAATCTTTCTACGAGCAGTACTTC
-,TRBJ1-1,TRBV10-3,-,CAIRQGRDTEAFF,TGTGCCATCAGACAGGGACGGGACACTGAAGCTTTCTTT
few,TRBJ2-7,TRBV4-1,TRBD2,CASSQDGTSVTYEQYF,TGCGCCAGCAGCCAAGACGGGACTAGCGTAACCTACGAGCAGTACTTC
many,TRBJ1-1,TRBV6-1,-,CASSERTDQMNTEAFF,TGTGCCAGCAGTGAAAGGACAGACCAGATGAACACTGAAGCTTTCTTT
few,TRBJ1-5,TRBV5-1,TRBD1,CAERNQGVSNQPQHF,TGCGCCGAACGAAATCAGGGGGTAAGCAATCAGCCCCAGCATTTT
-,TRBJ2-2,TRBV28,-,CASTNQGGPGELFF,TGTGCCAGCACCAACCAGGGTGGGCCCGGGGAGCTGTTTTTT
many,TRBJ2-7,TRBV5-5,TRBD2,CASSFEGTTYEQYF,TGTGCCAGCAGCTTTGAGGGGACTACCTACGAGCAGTACTTC
many,TRBJ2-7,TRBV7-2,-,CASSLTLLEQYF,TGTGCCAGCAGCTTAACCCTTTTAGAGCAGTACTTC
many,TRBJ2-1,TRBV12-3/TRBV12-4,TRBD2,CASTWAGAYNEQFF,TGTGCCAGCACCTGGGCGGGAGCTTACAATGAGCAGTTCTTC
-,TRBJ2-1,TRBV29-1,-,CSVESDDKYNEQFF,TGCAGCGTTGAGTCCGACGACAAATACAATGAGCAGTTCTTC
-,TRBJ2-1,TRBV4-3,-,CASSQGLGGYNEQFF,TGCGCCAGCAGCCAAGGCCTAGGAGGCTACAATGAGCAGTTCTTC
many,TRBJ2-1,TRBV4-3,-,CASSQDGEVEAYNEQFF,TGCGCCAGCAGCCAAGATGGGGAGGTGGAGGCGTACAATGAGCAGTTCTTC
many,TRBJ2-7,TRBV30,-,CAWSVQEGYEQYF,TGTGCCTGGAGTGTTCAGGAGGGCTACGAGCAGTACTTC
few,TRBJ2-1,TRBV20-1,-,CSAEHWTPGNNEQFF,TGCAGTGCTGAACACTGGACTCCCGGCAACAATGAGCAGTTCTTC
-,TRBJ1-6,TRBV20-1,-,CSASGSAVHSKNNSPLHF,TGCAGTGCTAGTGGTTCGGCAGTTCATTCTAAAAATAATTCACCCCTCCACTTT
many,TRBJ2-2,TRBV19,TRBD2,CASSINAAGGYTGELFF,TGTGCCAGTAGTATAAACGCAGCGGGAGGGTACACCGGGGAGCTGTTTTTT
few,TRBJ1-2,TRBV19,-,CASSTDWTIQGNYGYTF,TGTGCCAGTAGTACTGACTGGACAATCCAGGGGAACTATGGCTACACCTTC
many,TRBJ2-5,TRBV5-4,TRBD2,CASSFRLAGGQETQYF,TGTGCCAGCAGCTTCCGGCTAGCGGGAGGACAAGAGACCCAGTACTTC
many,TRBJ1-3,TRBV7-9,-,CASSHREGGSTIYF,TGTGCCAGCAGCCACAGGGAAGGTGGAAGCACCATATATTTT
-,TRBJ2-1,TRBV5-1,TRBD2,CASSLVAGGPYNEQFF,TGCGCCAGCAGCTTGGTGGCGGGAGGGCCTTACAATGAGCAGTTCTTC
many,TRBJ2-2,TRBV10-2,-,CASSLRVTGELFF,TGCGCCAGCAGTCTGAGAGTCACCGGGGAGCTGTTTTTT
many,TRBJ2-3,TRBV6-5,TRBD2,CASSLSGRAGDTQYF,TGTGCCAGCAGCCTCAGCGGGAGGGCCGGAGATACGCAGTATTTT
many,TRBJ1-2,TRBV20-1,-,CRSRTAPIQDGYTF,TGCAGGTCCAGGACGGCCCCTATTCAGGATGGCTACACCTTC
few,TRBJ1-1,TRBV25-1,TRBD1,CASSESGTGLGTEAFF,TGTGCCAGCAGTGAATCTGGGACAGGGCTGGGCACTGAAGCTTTCTTT
many,TRBJ2-7,TRBV3-1,-,CASSQRLDRYYEQYF,TGTGCCAGCAGCCAAAGGCTCGACAGATACTACGAGCAGTACTTC
-,TRBJ1-2,TRBV6-5,-,CASHVSNYGYTF,TGTGCCAGCCACGTTTCGAACTATGGCTACACCTTC
many,TRBJ2-1,TRBV7-3,-,CASSMDRFSNEQFF,TGTGCCAGCAGCATGGACAGATTTTCCAATGAGCAGTTCTTC
many,TRBJ2-5,TRBV6-2/TRBV6-3,-,CASSYEVFQETQYF,TGTGCCAGCAGTTACGAGGTCTTCCAAGAGACCCAGTACTTC
many,TRBJ2-7,TRBV6-2/TRBV6-3,TRBD2,CASSSAGLGEQYF,TGTGCCAGCAGCTCAGCGGGACTAGGGGAGCAGTACTTC
many,TRBJ2-1,TRBV20-1,-,CSAPGGRGSDYNEQFF,TGCAGTGCCCCCGGGGGGCGCGGGAGCGATTACAATGAGCAGTTCTTC
-,TRBJ1-1,TRBV6-5,-,CASSYMEGEGEAFF,TGTGCCAGCAGTTACATGGAGGGGGAGGGTGAAGCTTTCTTT
-,TRBJ1-1,TRBV7-2,-,CASSFASFNTEAFF,TGTGCCAGCAGCTTCGCGAGTTTTAACACTGAAGCTTTCTTT